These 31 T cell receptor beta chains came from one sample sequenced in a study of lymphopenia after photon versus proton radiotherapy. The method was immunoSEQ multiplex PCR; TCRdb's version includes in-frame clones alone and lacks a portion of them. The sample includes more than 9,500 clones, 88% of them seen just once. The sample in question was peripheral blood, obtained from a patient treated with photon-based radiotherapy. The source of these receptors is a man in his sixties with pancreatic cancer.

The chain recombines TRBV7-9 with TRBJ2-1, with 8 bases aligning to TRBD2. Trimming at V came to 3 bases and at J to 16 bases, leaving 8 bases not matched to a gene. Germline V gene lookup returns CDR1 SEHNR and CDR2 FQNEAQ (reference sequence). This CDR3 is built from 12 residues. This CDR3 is CASSFLAGGAFF. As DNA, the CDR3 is TGTGCCAGCAGCTTCCTCGCGGGGGGCGCATTCTTC.

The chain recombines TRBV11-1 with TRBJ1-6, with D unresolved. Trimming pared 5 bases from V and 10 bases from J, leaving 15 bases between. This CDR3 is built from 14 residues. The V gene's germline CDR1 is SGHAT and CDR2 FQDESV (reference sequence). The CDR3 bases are TGTGCCAGCAGCCAAGTAGCGGGCGGATCACCCCTCCACTTT. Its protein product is CASSQVAGGSPLHF.

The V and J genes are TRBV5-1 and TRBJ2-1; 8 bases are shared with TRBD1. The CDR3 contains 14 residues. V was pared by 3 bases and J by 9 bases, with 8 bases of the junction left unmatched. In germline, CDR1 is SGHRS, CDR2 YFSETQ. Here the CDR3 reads CASSSLDRGFEQFF. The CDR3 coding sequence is TGCGCCAGCAGCTCTTTAGACAGGGGTTTTGAGCAGTTCTTC.

The CDR3 sequence: CASSSKNRDRNYTF. The CDR3, as DNA: TGTGCCAGCAGTTCGAAAAATCGGGACAGAAACTACACCTTC. The chain has TRBV27 and TRBJ1-2; 7 positions match TRBD1. The CDR3 consists of 14 residues. After removal of 4 bases from V and 10 bases from J, the junction contained 12 bases not matched to a gene. Germline CDR1 is MNHEY and CDR2 is SMNVEV (reference sequence).

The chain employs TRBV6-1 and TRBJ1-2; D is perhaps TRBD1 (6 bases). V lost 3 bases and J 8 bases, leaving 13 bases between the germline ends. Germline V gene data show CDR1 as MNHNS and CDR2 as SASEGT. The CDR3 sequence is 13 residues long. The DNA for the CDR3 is TGTGCCAGCAGTGATTGGGGGGCTGGAGGCTACACCTTC. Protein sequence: CASSDWGAGGYTF.

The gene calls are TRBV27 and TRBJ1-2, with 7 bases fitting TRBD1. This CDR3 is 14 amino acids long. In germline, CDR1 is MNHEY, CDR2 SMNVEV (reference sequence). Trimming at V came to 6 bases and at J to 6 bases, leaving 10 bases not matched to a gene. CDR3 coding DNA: TGTGCCAGCAGAATGGGACAGCTCGCAGATGGCTACACCTTC. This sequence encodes CASRMGQLADGYTF.

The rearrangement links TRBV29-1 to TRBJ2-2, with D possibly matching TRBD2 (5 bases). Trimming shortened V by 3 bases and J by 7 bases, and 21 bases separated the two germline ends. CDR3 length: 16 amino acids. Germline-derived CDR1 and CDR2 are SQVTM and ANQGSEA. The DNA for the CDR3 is TGCAGCGTTGATCGAGGGTTCGGTAATACTAACGGGGAGCTGTTTTTT. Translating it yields CSVDRGFGNTNGELFF.

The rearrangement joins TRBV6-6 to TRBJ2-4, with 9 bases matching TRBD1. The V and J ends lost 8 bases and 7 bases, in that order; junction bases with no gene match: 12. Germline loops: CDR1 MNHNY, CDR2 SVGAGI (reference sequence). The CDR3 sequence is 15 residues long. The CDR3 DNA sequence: TGTGCCAGCTTGAACCCCGGGACAGGGAGGAACATTCAGTACTTC. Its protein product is CASLNPGTGRNIQYF.

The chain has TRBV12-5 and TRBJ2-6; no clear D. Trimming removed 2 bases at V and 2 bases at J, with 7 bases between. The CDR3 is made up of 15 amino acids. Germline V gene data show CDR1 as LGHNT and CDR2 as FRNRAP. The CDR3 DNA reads TGTGCTAGTGGTTTGAGGGTAACTGGGGCCAACGTCCTGACTTTC. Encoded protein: CASGLRVTGANVLTF.

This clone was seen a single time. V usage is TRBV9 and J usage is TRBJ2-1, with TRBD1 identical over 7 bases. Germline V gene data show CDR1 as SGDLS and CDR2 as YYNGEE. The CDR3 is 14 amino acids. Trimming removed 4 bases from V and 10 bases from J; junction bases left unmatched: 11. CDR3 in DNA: TGTGCCAGCAGCATAGGGGGCCTTATCCCCGAGCAGTTCTTC. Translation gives CASSIGGLIPEQFF.

For the CDR3, the DNA is TGTGCCAGCAGCGCCTGGGGGGCCGCCGGGAATCTCGCGAAAGTACATACGCAGTATTTT. Its translation is CASSAWGAAGNLAKVHTQYF. The rearrangement links TRBV9 to TRBJ2-3; D tentatively fits TRBD1 or TRBD2 (6 bases each). The CDR3 consists of 20 residues. Germline V CDR1 and CDR2: SGDLS, YYNGEE. Trimming cost V 3 bases and J 7 bases, with 33 bases left between them.

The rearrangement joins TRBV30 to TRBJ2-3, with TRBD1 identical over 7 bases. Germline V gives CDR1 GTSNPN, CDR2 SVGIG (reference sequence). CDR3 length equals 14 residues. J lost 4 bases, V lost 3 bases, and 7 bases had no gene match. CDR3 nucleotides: TGTGCCTGGAGGACAGGGAAGGGAGCAGATACGCAGTATTTT. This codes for CAWRTGKGADTQYF. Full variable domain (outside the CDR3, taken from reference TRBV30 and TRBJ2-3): SQTIHQWPATLVQPVGSPLSLECTVEGTSNPNLYWYRQAAGRGLQLLFYSVGIGQISSEVPQNLSASRPQDRQFILSSKKLLLSDSGFYLCAWRTGKGADTQYFGPGTRLTVL.

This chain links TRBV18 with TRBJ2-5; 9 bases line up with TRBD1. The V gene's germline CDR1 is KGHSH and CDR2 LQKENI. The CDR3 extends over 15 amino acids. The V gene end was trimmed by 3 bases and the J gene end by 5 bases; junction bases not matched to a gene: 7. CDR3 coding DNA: TGTGCCAGCTCACCCTATAACAGGGGGCCGGAGACCCAGTACTTC. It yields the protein CASSPYNRGPETQYF.

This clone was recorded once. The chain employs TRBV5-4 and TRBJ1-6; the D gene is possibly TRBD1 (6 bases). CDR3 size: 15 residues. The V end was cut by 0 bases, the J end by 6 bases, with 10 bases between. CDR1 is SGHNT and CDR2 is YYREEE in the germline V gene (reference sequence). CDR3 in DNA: TGTGCCAGCAGCTTGGAGGGGGGCCGTAATTCACCCCTCCACTTT. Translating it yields CASSLEGGRNSPLHF.

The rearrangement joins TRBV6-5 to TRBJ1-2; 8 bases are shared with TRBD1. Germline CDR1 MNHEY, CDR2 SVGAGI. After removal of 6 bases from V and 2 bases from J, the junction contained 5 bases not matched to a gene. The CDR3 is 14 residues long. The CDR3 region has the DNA TGTGCCAGCAGAGCCAGGGGGCGGAACTATGGCTACACCTTC. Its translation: CASRARGRNYGYTF.

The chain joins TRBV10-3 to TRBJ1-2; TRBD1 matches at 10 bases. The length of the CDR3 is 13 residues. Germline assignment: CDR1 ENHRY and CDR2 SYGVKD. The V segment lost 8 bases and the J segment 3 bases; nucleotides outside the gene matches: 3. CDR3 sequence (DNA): TGTGCCATCGGGGGGACAGGGGACTATGGCTACACCTTC. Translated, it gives CAIGGTGDYGYTF.

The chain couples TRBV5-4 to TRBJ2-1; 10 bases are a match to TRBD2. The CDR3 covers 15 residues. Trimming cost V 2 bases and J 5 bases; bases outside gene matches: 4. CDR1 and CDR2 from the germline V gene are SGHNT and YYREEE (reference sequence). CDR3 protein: CASSFPSGGHNEQFF. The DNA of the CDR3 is TGTGCCAGCAGCTTTCCTAGCGGGGGTCACAATGAGCAGTTCTTC.

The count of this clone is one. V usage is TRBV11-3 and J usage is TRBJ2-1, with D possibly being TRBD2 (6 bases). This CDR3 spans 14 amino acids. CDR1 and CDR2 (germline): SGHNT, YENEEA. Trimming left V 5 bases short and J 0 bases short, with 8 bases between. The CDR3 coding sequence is TGTGCCAGCAGCGGGGGAGGCTCCTACAATGAGCAGTTCTTC. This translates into CASSGGGSYNEQFF.

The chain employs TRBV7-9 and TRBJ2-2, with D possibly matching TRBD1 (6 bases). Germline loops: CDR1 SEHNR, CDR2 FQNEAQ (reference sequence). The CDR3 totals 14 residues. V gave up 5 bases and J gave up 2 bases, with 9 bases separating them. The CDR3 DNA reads TGTGCCAGCAGCCCACAGGGAAACACCGGGGAGCTGTTTTTT. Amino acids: CASSPQGNTGELFF.

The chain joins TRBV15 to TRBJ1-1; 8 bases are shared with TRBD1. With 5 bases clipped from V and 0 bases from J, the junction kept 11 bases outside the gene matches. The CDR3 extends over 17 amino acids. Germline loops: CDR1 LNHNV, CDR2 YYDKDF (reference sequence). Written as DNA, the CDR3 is TGTGCCACCAGCCCACTCGGCAGGGGGCCGGTGAACACTGAAGCTTTCTTT. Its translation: CATSPLGRGPVNTEAFF.

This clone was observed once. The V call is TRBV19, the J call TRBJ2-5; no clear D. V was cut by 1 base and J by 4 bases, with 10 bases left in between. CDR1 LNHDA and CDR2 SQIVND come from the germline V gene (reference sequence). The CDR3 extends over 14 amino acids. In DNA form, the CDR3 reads TGTGCCAGTAGTATAGGGGCCCTCGGAGAGACCCAGTACTTC. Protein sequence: CASSIGALGETQYF.

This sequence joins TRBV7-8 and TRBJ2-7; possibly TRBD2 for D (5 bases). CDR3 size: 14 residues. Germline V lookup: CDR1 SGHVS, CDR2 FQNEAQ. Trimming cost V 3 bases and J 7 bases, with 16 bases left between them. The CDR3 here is CASSFSSMSGEQYF. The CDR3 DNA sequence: TGTGCCAGCAGCTTCAGCAGTATGTCGGGGGAGCAGTACTTC.

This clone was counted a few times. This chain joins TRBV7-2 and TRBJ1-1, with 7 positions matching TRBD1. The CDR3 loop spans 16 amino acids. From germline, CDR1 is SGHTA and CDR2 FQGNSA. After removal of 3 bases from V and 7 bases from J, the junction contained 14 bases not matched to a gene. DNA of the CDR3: TGTGCCAGCAGCTTTTCGGCGGCGACAGGGCAGGGTGAAGCTTTCTTT. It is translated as CASSFSAATGQGEAFF.

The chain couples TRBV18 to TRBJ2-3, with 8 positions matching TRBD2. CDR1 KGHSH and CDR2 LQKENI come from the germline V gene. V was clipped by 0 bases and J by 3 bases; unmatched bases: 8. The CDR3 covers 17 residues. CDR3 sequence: CASSPPGRGGTTDTQYF. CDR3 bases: TGTGCCAGCTCACCACCGGGCCGGGGGGGGACTACAGATACGCAGTATTTT.

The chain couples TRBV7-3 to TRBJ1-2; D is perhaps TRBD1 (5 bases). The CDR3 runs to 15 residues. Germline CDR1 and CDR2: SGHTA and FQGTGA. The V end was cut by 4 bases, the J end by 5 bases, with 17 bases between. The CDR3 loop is CASSSLPQARYGYTF. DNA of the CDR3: TGTGCCAGCAGCTCCCTCCCACAGGCCCGATATGGCTACACCTTC.

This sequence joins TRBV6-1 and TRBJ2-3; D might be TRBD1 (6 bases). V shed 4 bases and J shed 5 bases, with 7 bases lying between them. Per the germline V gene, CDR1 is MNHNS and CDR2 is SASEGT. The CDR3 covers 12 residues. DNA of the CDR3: TGTGCCAGCAGTGTACAGGGAGATACGCAGTATTTT. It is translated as CASSVQGDTQYF.

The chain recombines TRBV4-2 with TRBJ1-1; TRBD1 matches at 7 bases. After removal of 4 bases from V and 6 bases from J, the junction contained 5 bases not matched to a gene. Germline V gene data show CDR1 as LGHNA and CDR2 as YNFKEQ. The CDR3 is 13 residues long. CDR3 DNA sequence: TGTGCCAGCAGCCCAGTGACAGGGTCTGAAGCTTTCTTT. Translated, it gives CASSPVTGSEAFF.

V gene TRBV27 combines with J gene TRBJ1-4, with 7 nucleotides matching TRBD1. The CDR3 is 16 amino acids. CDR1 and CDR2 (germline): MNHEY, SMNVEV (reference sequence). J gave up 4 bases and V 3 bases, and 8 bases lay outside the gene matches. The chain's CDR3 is CASSLVAGGGNEKLFF. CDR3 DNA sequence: TGTGCCAGCAGTTTGGTGGCAGGGGGTGGTAATGAAAAACTGTTTTTT.

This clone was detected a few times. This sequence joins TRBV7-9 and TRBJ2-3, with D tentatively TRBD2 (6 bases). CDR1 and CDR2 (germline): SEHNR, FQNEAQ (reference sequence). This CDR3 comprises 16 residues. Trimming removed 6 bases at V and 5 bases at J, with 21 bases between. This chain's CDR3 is CASSGEFGRGGDTQYF. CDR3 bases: TGTGCCAGCAGTGGGGAGTTCGGGCGGGGTGGAGATACGCAGTATTTT.

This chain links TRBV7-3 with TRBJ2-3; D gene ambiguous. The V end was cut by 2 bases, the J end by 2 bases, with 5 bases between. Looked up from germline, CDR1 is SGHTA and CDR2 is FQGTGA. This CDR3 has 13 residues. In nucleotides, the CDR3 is TGTGCCAGCAGCTTAGCCCACACAGATACGCAGTATTTT. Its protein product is CASSLAHTDTQYF. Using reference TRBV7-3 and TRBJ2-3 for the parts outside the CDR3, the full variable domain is GAGVSQTPSNKVTEKGKYVELRCDPISGHTALYWYRQSLGQGPEFLIYFQGTGAADDSGLPNDRFFAVRPEGSVSTLKIQRTERGDSAVYLCASSLAHTDTQYFGPGTRLTVL.

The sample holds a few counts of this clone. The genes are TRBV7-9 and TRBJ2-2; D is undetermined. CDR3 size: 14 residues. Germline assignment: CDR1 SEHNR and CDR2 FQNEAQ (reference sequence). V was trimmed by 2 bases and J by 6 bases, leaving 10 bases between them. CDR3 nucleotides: TGTGCCAGCAGCTTAATAGGGTCCGCCGGGGAGCTGTTTTTT. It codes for CASSLIGSAGELFF.